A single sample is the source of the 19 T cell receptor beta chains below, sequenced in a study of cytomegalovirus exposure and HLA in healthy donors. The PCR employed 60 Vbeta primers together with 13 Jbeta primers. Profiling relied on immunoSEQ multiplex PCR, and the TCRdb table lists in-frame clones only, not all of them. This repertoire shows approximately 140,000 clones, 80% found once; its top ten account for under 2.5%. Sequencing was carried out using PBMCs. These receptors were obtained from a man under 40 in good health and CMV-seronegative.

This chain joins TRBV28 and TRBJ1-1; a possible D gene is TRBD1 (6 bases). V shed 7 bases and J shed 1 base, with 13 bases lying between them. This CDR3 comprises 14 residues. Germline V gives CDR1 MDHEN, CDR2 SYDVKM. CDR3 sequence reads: CASTWGRGNTEAFF. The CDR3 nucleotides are TGTGCCAGCACGTGGGGGCGCGGGAACACTGAAGCTTTCTTT.

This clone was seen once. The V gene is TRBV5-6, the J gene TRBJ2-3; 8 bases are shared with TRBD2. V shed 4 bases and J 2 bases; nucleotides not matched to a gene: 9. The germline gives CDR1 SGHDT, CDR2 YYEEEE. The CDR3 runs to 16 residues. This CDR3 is CASSPFRGGYTDTQYF. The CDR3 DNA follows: TGTGCCAGCAGCCCCTTTCGGGGGGGCTACACAGATACGCAGTATTTT.

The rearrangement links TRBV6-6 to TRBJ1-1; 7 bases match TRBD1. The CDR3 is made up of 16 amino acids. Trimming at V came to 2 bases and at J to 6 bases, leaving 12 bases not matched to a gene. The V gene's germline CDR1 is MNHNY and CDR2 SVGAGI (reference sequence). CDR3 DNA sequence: TGTGCCAGCAGTTACGTGGCAGGTGGGGGACAGCCTGAAGCTTTCTTT. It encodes CASSYVAGGGQPEAFF.

For the CDR3, the DNA is TGTGCCAGCAGCCCGCAAGCGGGGCATAGTTACAATGAGCAGTTCTTC. Translating gives CASSPQAGHSYNEQFF. The V and J genes are TRBV7-2 and TRBJ2-1; 7 bases line up with TRBD2. V was pared by 5 bases and J by 4 bases, with 11 bases of the junction left unmatched. Germline V CDR1 and CDR2: SGHTA, FQGNSA. This CDR3 has 16 residues. Full variable domain (rest looked up from reference TRBV7-2 and TRBJ2-1): GAGVSQSPSNKVTEKGKDVELRCDPISGHTALYWYRQSLGQGLEFLIYFQGNSAPDKSGLPSDRFSAERTGGSVSTLTIQRTQQEDSAVYLCASSPQAGHSYNEQFFGPGTRLTVL.

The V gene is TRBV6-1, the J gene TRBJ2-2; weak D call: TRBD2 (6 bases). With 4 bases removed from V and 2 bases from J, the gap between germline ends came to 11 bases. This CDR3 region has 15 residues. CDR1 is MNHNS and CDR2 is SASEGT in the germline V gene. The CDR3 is CASSVGGVNTGELFF. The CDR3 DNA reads TGTGCCAGCAGTGTCGGAGGGGTAAACACCGGGGAGCTGTTTTTT.

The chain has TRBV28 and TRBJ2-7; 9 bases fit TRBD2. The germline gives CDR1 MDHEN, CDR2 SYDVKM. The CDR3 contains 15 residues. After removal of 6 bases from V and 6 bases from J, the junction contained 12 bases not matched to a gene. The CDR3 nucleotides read TGTGCCAGCAGCCTAGGGGGACTAGCAGGGGGCGAGCAGTACTTC. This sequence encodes CASSLGGLAGGEQYF.

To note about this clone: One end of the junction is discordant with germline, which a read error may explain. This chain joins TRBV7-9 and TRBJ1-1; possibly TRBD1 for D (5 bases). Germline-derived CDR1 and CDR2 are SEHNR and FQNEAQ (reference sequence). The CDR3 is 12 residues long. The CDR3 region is CSSSLTVTEAFF. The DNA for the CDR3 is TGTTCCAGCAGTTTGACAGTCACTGAAGCTTTCTTT.

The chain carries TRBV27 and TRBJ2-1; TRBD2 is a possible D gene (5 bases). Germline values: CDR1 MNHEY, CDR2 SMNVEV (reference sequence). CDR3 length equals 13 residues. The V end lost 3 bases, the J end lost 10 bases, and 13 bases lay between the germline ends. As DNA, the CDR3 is TGTGCCAGCAGTTTGGCCGGGGTTGGCGAGCAGTTCTTC. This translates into CASSLAGVGEQFF.

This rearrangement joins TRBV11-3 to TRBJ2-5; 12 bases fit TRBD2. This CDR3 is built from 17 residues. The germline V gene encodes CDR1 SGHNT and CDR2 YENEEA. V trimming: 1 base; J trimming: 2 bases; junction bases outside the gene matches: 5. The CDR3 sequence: CASSLGYGLAGQETQYF. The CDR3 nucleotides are TGTGCCAGCAGCTTAGGCTATGGACTAGCGGGGCAAGAGACCCAGTACTTC.

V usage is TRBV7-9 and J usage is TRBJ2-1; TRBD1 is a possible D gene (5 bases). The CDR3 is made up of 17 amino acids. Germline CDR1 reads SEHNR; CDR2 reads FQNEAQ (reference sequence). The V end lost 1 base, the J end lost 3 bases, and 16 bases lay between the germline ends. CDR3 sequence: CASSLGSREDLYNEQFF. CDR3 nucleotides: TGTGCCAGCAGCTTAGGTTCCAGGGAAGACCTCTACAATGAGCAGTTCTTC.

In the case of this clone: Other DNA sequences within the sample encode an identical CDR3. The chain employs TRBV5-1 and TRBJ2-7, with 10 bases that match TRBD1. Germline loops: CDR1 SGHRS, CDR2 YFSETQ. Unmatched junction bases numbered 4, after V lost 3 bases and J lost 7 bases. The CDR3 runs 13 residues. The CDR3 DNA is TGCGCCAGCAGCTGGGGACAGGGGAGTGAGCAGTACTTC. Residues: CASSWGQGSEQYF.

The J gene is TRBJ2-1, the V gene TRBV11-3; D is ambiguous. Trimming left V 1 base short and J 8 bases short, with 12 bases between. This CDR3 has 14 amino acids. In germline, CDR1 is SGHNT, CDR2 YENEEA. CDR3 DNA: TGTGCCAGCAGCTTAGGAGGTCGGTGGGATGAGCAGTTCTTC. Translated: CASSLGGRWDEQFF.

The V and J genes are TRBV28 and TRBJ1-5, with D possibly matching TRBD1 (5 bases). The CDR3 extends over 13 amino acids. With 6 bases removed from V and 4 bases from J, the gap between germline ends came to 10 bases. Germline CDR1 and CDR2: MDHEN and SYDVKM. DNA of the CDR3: TGTGCCAGCAGCCGACAGACTAATCAGCCCCAGCATTTT. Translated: CASSRQTNQPQHF. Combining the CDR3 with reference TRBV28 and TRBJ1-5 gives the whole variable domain DVKVTQSSRYLVKRTGEKVFLECVQDMDHENMFWYRQDPGLGLRLIYFSYDVKMKEKGDIPEGYSVSREKKERFSLILESASTNQTSMYLCASSRQTNQPQHFGDGTRLSIL.

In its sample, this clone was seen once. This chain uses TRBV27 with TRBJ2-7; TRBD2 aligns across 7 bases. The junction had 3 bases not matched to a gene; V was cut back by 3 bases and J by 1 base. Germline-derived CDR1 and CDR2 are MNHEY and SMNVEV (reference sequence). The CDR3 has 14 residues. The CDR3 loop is CASSLRGGSYEQYF. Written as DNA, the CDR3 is TGTGCCAGCAGTTTGAGGGGAGGGTCCTACGAGCAGTACTTC.

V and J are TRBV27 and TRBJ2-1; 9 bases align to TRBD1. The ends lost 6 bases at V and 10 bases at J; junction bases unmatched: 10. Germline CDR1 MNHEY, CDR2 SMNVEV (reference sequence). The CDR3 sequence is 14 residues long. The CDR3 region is CASRTWDREWEQFF. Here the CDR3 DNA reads TGTGCCAGCAGAACATGGGACAGGGAATGGGAGCAGTTCTTC.

Here the CDR3 DNA reads TGTGCCAGCAGTGGCGTGACAGCCTACAATGAGCAGTTCTTC. It yields the protein CASSGVTAYNEQFF. The chain uses TRBV6-1 and TRBJ2-1; maybe TRBD1 (5 bases). There are 14 residues in the CDR3. V lost 4 bases and J 2 bases, leaving 9 bases between the germline ends. CDR1 is MNHNS and CDR2 is SASEGT in the germline V gene.

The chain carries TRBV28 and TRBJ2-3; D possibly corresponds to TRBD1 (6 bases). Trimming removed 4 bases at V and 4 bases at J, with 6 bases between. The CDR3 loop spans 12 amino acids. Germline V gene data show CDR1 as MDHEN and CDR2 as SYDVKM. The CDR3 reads CASSYRADTQYF. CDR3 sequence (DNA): TGTGCCAGCAGTTACAGGGCAGATACGCAGTATTTT.

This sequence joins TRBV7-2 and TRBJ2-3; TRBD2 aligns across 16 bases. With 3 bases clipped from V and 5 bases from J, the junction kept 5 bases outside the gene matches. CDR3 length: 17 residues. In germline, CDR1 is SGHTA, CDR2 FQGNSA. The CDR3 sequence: CASSLGTSGRAGDTQYF. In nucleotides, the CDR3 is TGTGCCAGCAGCTTGGGGACTAGCGGGAGGGCCGGAGATACGCAGTATTTT.

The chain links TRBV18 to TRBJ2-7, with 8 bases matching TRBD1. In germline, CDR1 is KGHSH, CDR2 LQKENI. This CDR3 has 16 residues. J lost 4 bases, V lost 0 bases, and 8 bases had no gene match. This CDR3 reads CASSPPRKDREYEQYF. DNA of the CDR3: TGTGCCAGCTCACCACCTAGGAAGGACAGGGAATACGAGCAGTACTTC.